A selection of T cell receptor beta chains follows, all from one sample in a study of spatial heterogeneity in lung cancer. One entry per CDR3 protein, called by TCRdb with MiXCR from the 5' RACE reads. Of about 15,000 distinct CDR3 sequences listed, approximately 6.3% are singletons. Specimen: lung tumor tissue, collected at surgery. The receptors were sampled from a male donor with early-stage non-small cell lung cancer. Both conserved end residues are part of each CDR3. The order of the fields is CDR3 DNA, CDR3 protein, clone size, J gene, V gene, D gene. D genes are given only for firm matches. The listing skips clone size in some rows; elsewhere it reads once, few, many or a size class.

CDR3nt: TGTGCCACCCAACCGGGACCTCTTCTCGGCGGCTATGGCTACACCTTC
CDR3aa: CATQPGPLLGGYGYTF
abundance: many
j_gene: TRBJ1-2
v_gene: TRBV24-1
d_gene: .

CDR3nt: TGCAGCGTTGCGGGGACAGGGGGGAACATTCAGTACTTC
CDR3aa: CSVAGTGGNIQYF
abundance: many
j_gene: TRBJ2-4
v_gene: TRBV29-1
d_gene: TRBD1

CDR3nt: TGTGCCAGCACCCGAACTGGGAACTACGAGCAGTACTTC
CDR3aa: CASTRTGNYEQYF
abundance: few
j_gene: TRBJ2-7
v_gene: TRBV14
d_gene: .

CDR3nt: TGTGCCAGCAGCGTAGATCTGGGGTACGAGCAGTACTTC
CDR3aa: CASSVDLGYEQYF
abundance: many
j_gene: TRBJ2-7
v_gene: TRBV9
d_gene: .

CDR3nt: TGCAGCGTTGAAGCCTCCCAGGGAAGAACCGGGGAGCTGTTTTTT
CDR3aa: CSVEASQGRTGELFF
abundance: few
j_gene: TRBJ2-2
v_gene: TRBV29-1
d_gene: .

CDR3nt: TGTGCCAGCTTAGGAGCGGGGGTCACCGGGGAGCTGTTTTTT
CDR3aa: CASLGAGVTGELFF
abundance: many
j_gene: TRBJ2-2
v_gene: TRBV6-2/TRBV6-3
d_gene: TRBD2

CDR3nt: TGCAGCGTTGCCAGCGGCCGGGTAGACGAGCAGTACTTC
CDR3aa: CSVASGRVDEQYF
abundance: many
j_gene: TRBJ2-7
v_gene: TRBV29-1
d_gene: .

CDR3nt: TGCGCCAGCAGCCAAGATATGGCAGGAAGGACTGAAGCTTTCTTT
CDR3aa: CASSQDMAGRTEAFF
abundance: many
j_gene: TRBJ1-1
v_gene: TRBV4-3
d_gene: .

CDR3nt: TGTGCCAGCAGTGTAGAGTTGAATACCGGGGAGCTGTTTTTT
CDR3aa: CASSVELNTGELFF
abundance: few
j_gene: TRBJ2-2
v_gene: TRBV2
d_gene: .

CDR3nt: TGTGCCAGCAGTTACCGGGACAGCTACAATGAGCAGTTCTTC
CDR3aa: CASSYRDSYNEQFF
abundance: many
j_gene: TRBJ2-1
v_gene: TRBV6-2/TRBV6-3
d_gene: TRBD1

CDR3nt: TGTGCCAGCAGCTTAGTAGGCTCCTCCATAGAGCCCCTTAGTTCACCCCTCCACTTT
CDR3aa: CASSLVGSSIEPLSSPLHF
abundance: medium-sized
j_gene: TRBJ1-6
v_gene: TRBV7-9
d_gene: .

CDR3nt: TGTGCCAGCAGCTTCCAGGGGTACAATGAGCAGTTCTTC
CDR3aa: CASSFQGYNEQFF
abundance: many
j_gene: TRBJ2-1
v_gene: TRBV7-8
d_gene: .

CDR3nt: TGTGCCAGCAGCCGCGGGGCAGCCGGGGAGCTGTTTTTT
CDR3aa: CASSRGAAGELFF
abundance: .
j_gene: TRBJ2-2
v_gene: TRBV3-1
d_gene: .

CDR3nt: TGTGCCAGCAGCTTAATGACTAGCGGGGGTCGAGGAAACGATGAGCAGTTCTTC
CDR3aa: CASSLMTSGGRGNDEQFF
abundance: .
j_gene: TRBJ2-1
v_gene: TRBV11-2
d_gene: TRBD2

CDR3nt: TGTGCCAGCAGCTTCGACAGGGCTTTGAGCACTGAAGCTTTCTTT
CDR3aa: CASSFDRALSTEAFF
abundance: many
j_gene: TRBJ1-1
v_gene: TRBV13
d_gene: TRBD1

CDR3nt: TGTGCCAGCAGTTCCCACGGAGACTCCTACGAGCAGTACTTC
CDR3aa: CASSSHGDSYEQYF
abundance: .
j_gene: TRBJ2-7
v_gene: TRBV28
d_gene: .

CDR3nt: TGTGCCAGCCTCCGGGACAAGGGATTGGAGACCCAGTACTTC
CDR3aa: CASLRDKGLETQYF
abundance: medium-sized
j_gene: TRBJ2-5
v_gene: TRBV2
d_gene: .

CDR3nt: TGCAGTGCCCCCTGGGCCGGGGCCACTGAAGCTTTCTTT
CDR3aa: CSAPWAGATEAFF
abundance: many
j_gene: TRBJ1-1
v_gene: TRBV20-1
d_gene: .

CDR3nt: TGCAGTGCTAGCACAGTTGACTTCCCGAGCTCCTACAATGAGCAGTTCTTC
CDR3aa: CSASTVDFPSSYNEQFF
abundance: many
j_gene: TRBJ2-1
v_gene: TRBV20-1
d_gene: .

CDR3nt: TGTGCCAGCAGCTTAGCGGTGACCCAGTACTTC
CDR3aa: CASSLAVTQYF
abundance: many
j_gene: TRBJ2-5
v_gene: TRBV7-2
d_gene: .

CDR3nt: TGTGCCAGCAGTTACTCATACAGGGGTGAAGAGACCCAGTACTTC
CDR3aa: CASSYSYRGEETQYF
abundance: .
j_gene: TRBJ2-5
v_gene: TRBV6-6
d_gene: TRBD1

CDR3nt: TGCAGTGCCCTATCCGACAGGGGCCACGAGCAGTACTTC
CDR3aa: CSALSDRGHEQYF
abundance: many
j_gene: TRBJ2-7
v_gene: TRBV20-1
d_gene: TRBD1

CDR3nt: TGCGCCAGCAGTGGGATCGGCGTTGGGGAGCAGTTCTTC
CDR3aa: CASSGIGVGEQFF
abundance: many
j_gene: TRBJ2-1
v_gene: TRBV10-2
d_gene: .

CDR3nt: TGTGCCAGCACATGGGACAGCAAAACAGATACGCAGTATTTT
CDR3aa: CASTWDSKTDTQYF
abundance: many
j_gene: TRBJ2-3
v_gene: TRBV27
d_gene: TRBD1

CDR3nt: TGTGCCAGCAGCGTTTCGGTAGGCGGGAGGGCCGGAACAGATACGCAGTATTTT
CDR3aa: CASSVSVGGRAGTDTQYF
abundance: many
j_gene: TRBJ2-3
v_gene: TRBV9
d_gene: TRBD2

CDR3nt: TGTGCCAGCAGTCGGACAGGATACTCCTACGAGCAGTACTTC
CDR3aa: CASSRTGYSYEQYF
abundance: many
j_gene: TRBJ2-7
v_gene: TRBV28
d_gene: TRBD1

CDR3nt: TGTGCCAGCAGCTGGGTTTTTAATGAAAAACTGTTTTTT
CDR3aa: CASSWVFNEKLFF
abundance: many
j_gene: TRBJ1-4
v_gene: TRBV7-2
d_gene: .

CDR3nt: TGTGCCAGCAGCTTGGGGACCTTAGCGGGGGGGCCGGGTGAGCAGTTCTTC
CDR3aa: CASSLGTLAGGPGEQFF
abundance: many
j_gene: TRBJ2-1
v_gene: TRBV5-5
d_gene: TRBD2

CDR3nt: TGTGCCAGCAGCCCGGGGACAGCCGGGGGGCAGTTCTTC
CDR3aa: CASSPGTAGGQFF
abundance: many
j_gene: TRBJ2-1
v_gene: TRBV5-4
d_gene: .

CDR3nt: TGTGCTAGTGGTTTGGTCGGGACAGCTCGCGAGCAGTACTTC
CDR3aa: CASGLVGTAREQYF
abundance: many
j_gene: TRBJ2-7
v_gene: TRBV12-5
d_gene: TRBD1

CDR3nt: TGTGCCAGCAGCTTGACGGGCAGGGAAGAGACCCAGTACTTC
CDR3aa: CASSLTGREETQYF
abundance: many
j_gene: TRBJ2-5
v_gene: TRBV5-4
d_gene: .

CDR3nt: TGTGCCAGCAGATCCGCAGGGGGCGGAACCTACGAGCAGTACTTC
CDR3aa: CASRSAGGGTYEQYF
abundance: many
j_gene: TRBJ2-7
v_gene: TRBV28
d_gene: TRBD1

CDR3nt: TGTGCCAGCAGTGAACACAGATCCTACGAGCAGTACTTC
CDR3aa: CASSEHRSYEQYF
abundance: many
j_gene: TRBJ2-7
v_gene: TRBV6-1
d_gene: .

CDR3nt: TGCAGTGCTAGAACTGTGACTAGCGGGTTAGCCTACGAGCAGTACTTC
CDR3aa: CSARTVTSGLAYEQYF
abundance: .
j_gene: TRBJ2-7
v_gene: TRBV20-1
d_gene: TRBD2

CDR3nt: TGTGCCAGCAGCTCTCAGGCCTCTCGGGGGGGAGATACGCAGTATTTT
CDR3aa: CASSSQASRGGDTQYF
abundance: many
j_gene: TRBJ2-3
v_gene: TRBV7-8
d_gene: TRBD2

CDR3nt: TGTGCCAGCAGTAAGGGATTGGGGGGAGATACGCAGTATTTT
CDR3aa: CASSKGLGGDTQYF
abundance: many
j_gene: TRBJ2-3
v_gene: TRBV25-1
d_gene: .

CDR3nt: TGTGCCAGCAGCCCCCGGACGGACACTGAAGCTTTCTTT
CDR3aa: CASSPRTDTEAFF
abundance: many
j_gene: TRBJ1-1
v_gene: TRBV4-2
d_gene: .

CDR3nt: TGTGCCAGCAGCTTAAACCCTAGCGGGAGCTACGAGCAGTACTTC
CDR3aa: CASSLNPSGSYEQYF
abundance: few
j_gene: TRBJ2-7
v_gene: TRBV7-2
d_gene: TRBD2

CDR3nt: TGTGCCAGCAGTTTTCCGGGCCAGGAGCAGTTCTTC
CDR3aa: CASSFPGQEQFF
abundance: .
j_gene: TRBJ2-1
v_gene: TRBV12-3/TRBV12-4
d_gene: .

CDR3nt: TGTGCCAGCAGCCAAGGTGGAAATGGCAATCAGCCCCAGCATTTT
CDR3aa: CASSQGGNGNQPQHF
abundance: many
j_gene: TRBJ1-5
v_gene: TRBV3-1
d_gene: .

CDR3nt: TGCAGCGTTGCGAGCGGTGAGCAGTTCTTC
CDR3aa: CSVASGEQFF
abundance: many
j_gene: TRBJ2-1
v_gene: TRBV29-1
d_gene: .

CDR3nt: TGTGCCAGCAGTTTGGATTACGAGCAGTACTTC
CDR3aa: CASSLDYEQYF
abundance: .
j_gene: TRBJ2-7
v_gene: TRBV28
d_gene: .

CDR3nt: TGTGCCAGCAGATCTCCGGGACGGCGGGGTGAAAAACTGTTTTTT
CDR3aa: CASRSPGRRGEKLFF
abundance: many
j_gene: TRBJ1-4
v_gene: TRBV28
d_gene: .

CDR3nt: TGCGCCAGCAGCCCCGCCTCCCAAGAGACCCAGTACTTC
CDR3aa: CASSPASQETQYF
abundance: many
j_gene: TRBJ2-5
v_gene: TRBV5-1
d_gene: .

CDR3nt: TGTGCCAGCAGTTGGGGACAGTCTAATGAAAAACTGTTTTTT
CDR3aa: CASSWGQSNEKLFF
abundance: many
j_gene: TRBJ1-4
v_gene: TRBV6-5
d_gene: TRBD1

CDR3nt: TGTGCCAGCAGTGAAAATTGGGACAAAGAGACCCAGTACTTC
CDR3aa: CASSENWDKETQYF
abundance: many
j_gene: TRBJ2-5
v_gene: TRBV6-1
d_gene: .